This TCR beta chain was profiled in a study of blood T cell repertoires in COVID-19. The wider study: The samples span acute and convalescent COVID-19 from the United States, Italy and Spain. T cells, B-cell-depleted T cells, or PBMCs supplied cDNA or gDNA.

In the authors' workflow: Estimated nucleated cell counts came from reference gene primer amplification. Sequencing was performed with immunoSEQ multiplex PCR; in TCRdb, only in-frame clones are kept and a portion is missing. D and trimming were read from the DNA, whereas the V and J calls and clone size are those reported in that table. In the table there are roughly 120,000 clones, about 85% of which are singletons. Source material: peripheral blood. This receptor was identified in a man aged 55-75 years with acute or convalescent COVID-19.

CDR3 nucleotide sequence: TGTGCCAGCAGGACTGTTAATACCGGGGAGCTGTTTTTT. Protein sequence: CASRTVNTGELFF. The chain carries TRBV19 and TRBJ2-2, with D tentatively TRBD2 (5 bases). Germline CDR1 and CDR2: LNHDA and SQIVND (reference sequence). This CDR3 is 13 amino acids long. V shed 9 bases and J shed 5 bases, with 13 bases lying between them.